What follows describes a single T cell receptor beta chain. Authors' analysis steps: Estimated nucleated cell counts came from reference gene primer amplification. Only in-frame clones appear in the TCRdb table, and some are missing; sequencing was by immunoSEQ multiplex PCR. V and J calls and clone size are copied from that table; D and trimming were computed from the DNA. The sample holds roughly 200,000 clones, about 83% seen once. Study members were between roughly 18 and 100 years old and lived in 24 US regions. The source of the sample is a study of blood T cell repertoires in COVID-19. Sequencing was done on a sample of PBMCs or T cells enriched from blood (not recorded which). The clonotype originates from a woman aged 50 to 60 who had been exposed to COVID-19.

This chain's CDR3 is CASSLGPGRETQYF. The CDR3 nucleotides read TGTGCCAGCAGCTTAGGGCCGGGGAGGGAGACCCAGTACTTC. The chain recombines TRBV11-2 with TRBJ2-5; tentative D call: TRBD2 (6 bases). The CDR3 extends over 14 amino acids. Germline loops: CDR1 SGHAT, CDR2 FQNNGV. V dropped 1 base and J dropped 5 bases, with 11 bases sitting between them.